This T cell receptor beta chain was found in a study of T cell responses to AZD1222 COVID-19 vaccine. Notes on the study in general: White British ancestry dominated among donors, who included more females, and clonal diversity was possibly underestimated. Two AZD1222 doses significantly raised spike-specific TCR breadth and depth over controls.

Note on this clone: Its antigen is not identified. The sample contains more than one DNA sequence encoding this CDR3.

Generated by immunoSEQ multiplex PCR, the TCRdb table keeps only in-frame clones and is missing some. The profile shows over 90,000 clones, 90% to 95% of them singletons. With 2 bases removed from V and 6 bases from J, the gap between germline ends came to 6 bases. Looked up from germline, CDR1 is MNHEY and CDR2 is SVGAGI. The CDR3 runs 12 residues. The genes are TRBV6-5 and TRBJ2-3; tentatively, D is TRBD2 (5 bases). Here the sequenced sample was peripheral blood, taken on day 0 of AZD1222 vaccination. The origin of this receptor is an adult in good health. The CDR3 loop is CASSYRGDTQYF. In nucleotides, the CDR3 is TGTGCCAGCAGTTACCGCGGGGATACGCAGTATTTT.